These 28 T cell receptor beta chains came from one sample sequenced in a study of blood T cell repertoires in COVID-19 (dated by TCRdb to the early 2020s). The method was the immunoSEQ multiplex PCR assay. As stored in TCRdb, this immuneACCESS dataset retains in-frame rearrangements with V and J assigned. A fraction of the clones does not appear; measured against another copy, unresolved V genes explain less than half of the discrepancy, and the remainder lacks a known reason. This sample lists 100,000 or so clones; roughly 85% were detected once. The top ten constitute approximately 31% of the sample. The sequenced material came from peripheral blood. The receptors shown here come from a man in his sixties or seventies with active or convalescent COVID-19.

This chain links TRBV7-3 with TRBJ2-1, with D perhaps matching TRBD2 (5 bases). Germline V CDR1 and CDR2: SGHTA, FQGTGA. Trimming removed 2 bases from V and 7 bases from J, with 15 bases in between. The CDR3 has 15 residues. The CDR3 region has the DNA TGTGCCAGCAGCTTAGAGGAGAGGGAAATTAATGAGCAGTTCTTC. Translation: CASSLEEREINEQFF.

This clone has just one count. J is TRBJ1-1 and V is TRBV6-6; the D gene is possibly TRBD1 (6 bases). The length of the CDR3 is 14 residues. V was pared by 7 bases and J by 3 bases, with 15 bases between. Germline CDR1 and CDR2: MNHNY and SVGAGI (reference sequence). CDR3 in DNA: TGTGCCAGCAACCCCCAGGACAGCTACACTGAAGCTTTCTTT. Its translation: CASNPQDSYTEAFF.

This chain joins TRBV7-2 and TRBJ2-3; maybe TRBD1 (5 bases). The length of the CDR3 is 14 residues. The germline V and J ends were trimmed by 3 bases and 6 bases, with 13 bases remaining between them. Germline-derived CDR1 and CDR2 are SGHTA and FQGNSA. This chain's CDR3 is CASSLYWGPDTQYF. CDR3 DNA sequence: TGTGCCAGCAGCTTGTATTGGGGCCCTGATACGCAGTATTTT.

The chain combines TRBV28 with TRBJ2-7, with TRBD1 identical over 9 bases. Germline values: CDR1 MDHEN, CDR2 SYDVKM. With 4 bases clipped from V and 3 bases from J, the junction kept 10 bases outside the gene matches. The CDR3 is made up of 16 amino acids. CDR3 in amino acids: CASSSHRDRVDYEQYF. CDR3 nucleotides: TGTGCCAGCAGTTCCCACCGGGACAGGGTGGACTACGAGCAGTACTTC.

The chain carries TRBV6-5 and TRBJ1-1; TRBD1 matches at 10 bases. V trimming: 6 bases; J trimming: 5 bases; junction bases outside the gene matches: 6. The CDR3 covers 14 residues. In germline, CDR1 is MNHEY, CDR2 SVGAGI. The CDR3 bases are TGTGCCAGCAGACGACAGGGGGCTGGGACTGAAGCTTTCTTT. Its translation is CASRRQGAGTEAFF.

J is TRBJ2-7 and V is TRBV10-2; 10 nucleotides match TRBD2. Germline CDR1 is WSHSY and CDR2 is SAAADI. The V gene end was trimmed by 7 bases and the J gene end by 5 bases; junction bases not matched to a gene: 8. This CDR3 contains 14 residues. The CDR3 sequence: CASNEREGLDEQYF. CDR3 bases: TGCGCCAGCAACGAGCGGGAGGGACTAGACGAGCAGTACTTC.

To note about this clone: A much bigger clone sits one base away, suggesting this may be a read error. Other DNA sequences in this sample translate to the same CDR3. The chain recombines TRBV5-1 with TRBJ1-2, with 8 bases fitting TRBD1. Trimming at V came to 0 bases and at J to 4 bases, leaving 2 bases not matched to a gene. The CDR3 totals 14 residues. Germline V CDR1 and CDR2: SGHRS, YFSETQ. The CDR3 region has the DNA TGCGCCAGCAGCTTGGGGACAGGGTCCTATGGCTACACCTTC. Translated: CASSLGTGSYGYTF.

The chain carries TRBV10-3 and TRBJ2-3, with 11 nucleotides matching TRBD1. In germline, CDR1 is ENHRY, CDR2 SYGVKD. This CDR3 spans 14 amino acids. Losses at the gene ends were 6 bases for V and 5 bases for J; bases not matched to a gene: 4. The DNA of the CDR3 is TGTGCCATCAGAGGACAGGGGGCCGGAGATACGCAGTATTTT. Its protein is CAIRGQGAGDTQYF.

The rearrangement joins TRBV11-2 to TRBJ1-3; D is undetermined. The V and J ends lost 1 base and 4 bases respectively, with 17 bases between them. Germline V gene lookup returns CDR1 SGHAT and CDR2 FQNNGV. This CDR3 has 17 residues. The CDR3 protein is CASSLVRVFTGGNTIYF. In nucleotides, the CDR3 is TGTGCCAGCAGCTTAGTTCGTGTGTTTACGGGAGGAAACACCATATATTTT.

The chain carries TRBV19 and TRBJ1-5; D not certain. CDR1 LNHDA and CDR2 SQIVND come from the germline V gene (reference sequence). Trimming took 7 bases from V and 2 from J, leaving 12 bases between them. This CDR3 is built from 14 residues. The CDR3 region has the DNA TGTGCCAGTACGGCCGGGATTGGCAATCAGCCCCAGCATTTT. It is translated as CASTAGIGNQPQHF.

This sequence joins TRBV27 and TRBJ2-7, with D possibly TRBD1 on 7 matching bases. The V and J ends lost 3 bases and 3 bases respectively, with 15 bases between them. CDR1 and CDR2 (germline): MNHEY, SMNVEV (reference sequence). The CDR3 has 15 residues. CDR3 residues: CASSFRRQGGYEQYF. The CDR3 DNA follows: TGTGCCAGCAGTTTCAGACGGCAGGGGGGCTACGAGCAGTACTTC.

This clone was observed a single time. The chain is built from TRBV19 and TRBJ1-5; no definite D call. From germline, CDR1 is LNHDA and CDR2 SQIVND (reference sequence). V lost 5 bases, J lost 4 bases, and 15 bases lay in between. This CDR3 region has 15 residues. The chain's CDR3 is CASSSSGGPNQPQHF. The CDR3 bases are TGTGCCAGTAGTTCTAGTGGAGGGCCAAATCAGCCCCAGCATTTT. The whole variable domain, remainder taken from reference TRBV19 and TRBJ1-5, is DGGITQSPKYLFRKEGQNVTLSCEQNLNHDAMYWYRQDPGQGLRLIYYSQIVNDFQKGDIAEGYSVSREKKESFPLTVTSAQKNPTAFYLCASSSSGGPNQPQHFGDGTRLSIL.

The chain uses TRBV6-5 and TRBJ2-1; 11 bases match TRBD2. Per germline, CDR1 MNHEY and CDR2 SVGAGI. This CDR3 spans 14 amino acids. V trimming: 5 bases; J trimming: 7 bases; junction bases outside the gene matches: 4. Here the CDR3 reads CASSTTSGENEQFF. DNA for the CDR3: TGTGCCAGCAGTACGACTAGCGGGGAAAATGAGCAGTTCTTC.

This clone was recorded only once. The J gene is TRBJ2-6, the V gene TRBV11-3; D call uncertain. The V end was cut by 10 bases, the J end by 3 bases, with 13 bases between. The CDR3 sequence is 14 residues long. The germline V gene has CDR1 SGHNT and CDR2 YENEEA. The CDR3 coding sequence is TGTGCCATTCTACAGCCCGGTGGGGCCAACGTCCTGACTTTC. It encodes CAILQPGGANVLTF. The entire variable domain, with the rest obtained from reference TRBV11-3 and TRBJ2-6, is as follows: EAGVVQSPRYKIIEKKQPVAFWCNPISGHNTLYWYLQNLGQGPELLIRYENEEAVDDSQLPKDRFSAERLKGVDSTLKIQPAELGDSAVYLCAILQPGGANVLTFGAGSRLTVL.

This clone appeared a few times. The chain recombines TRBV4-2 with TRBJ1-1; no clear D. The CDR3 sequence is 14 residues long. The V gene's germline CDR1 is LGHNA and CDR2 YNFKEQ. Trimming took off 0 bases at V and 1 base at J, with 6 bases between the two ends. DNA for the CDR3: TGTGCCAGCAGCCAAGACAGTAAGAACACTGAAGCTTTCTTT. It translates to CASSQDSKNTEAFF.

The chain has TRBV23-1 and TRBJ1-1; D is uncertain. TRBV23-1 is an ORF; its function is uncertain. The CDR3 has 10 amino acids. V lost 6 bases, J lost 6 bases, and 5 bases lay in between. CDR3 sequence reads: CASRGPEAFF. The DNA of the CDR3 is TGCGCCAGCAGGGGCCCTGAAGCTTTCTTT.

CDR3 coding DNA: TGTGCCAGCAGTGATACAGGGGGCAGCGGCACTGAAGCTTTCTTT. Its protein product is CASSDTGGSGTEAFF. V usage is TRBV6-1 and J usage is TRBJ1-1, with TRBD1 matching 9 bases. The CDR3 is made up of 15 amino acids. V lost 3 bases to trimming and J lost 4 bases; unmatched junction nucleotides: 6. Germline CDR1 is MNHNS and CDR2 is SASEGT.

The CDR3 region is CSASGTSGGQSYNEQFF. The CDR3 DNA reads as TGCAGCGCCTCGGGGACTAGCGGGGGGCAAAGCTACAATGAGCAGTTCTTC. This chain joins TRBV29-1 and TRBJ2-1, with TRBD2 identical over 15 bases. CDR3 length: 17 residues. Germline assignment: CDR1 SQVTM and CDR2 ANQGSEA. Unmatched junction bases numbered 10, after V lost 7 bases and J lost 3 bases.

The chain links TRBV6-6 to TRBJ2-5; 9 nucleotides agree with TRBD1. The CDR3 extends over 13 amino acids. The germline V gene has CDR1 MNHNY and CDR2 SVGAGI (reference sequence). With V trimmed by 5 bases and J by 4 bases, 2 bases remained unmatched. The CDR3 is CASSHRGRETQYF. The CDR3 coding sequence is TGTGCCAGCAGTCACAGGGGGCGAGAGACCCAGTACTTC.

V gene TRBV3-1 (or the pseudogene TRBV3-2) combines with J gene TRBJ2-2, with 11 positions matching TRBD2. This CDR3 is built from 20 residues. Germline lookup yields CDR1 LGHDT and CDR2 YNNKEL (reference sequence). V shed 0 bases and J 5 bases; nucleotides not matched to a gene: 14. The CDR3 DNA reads TGTGCCAGCAGCCAAGATAGGACAGGGATTTTAGCGGGAGGGACCGGGGAGCTGTTTTTT. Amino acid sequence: CASSQDRTGILAGGTGELFF.

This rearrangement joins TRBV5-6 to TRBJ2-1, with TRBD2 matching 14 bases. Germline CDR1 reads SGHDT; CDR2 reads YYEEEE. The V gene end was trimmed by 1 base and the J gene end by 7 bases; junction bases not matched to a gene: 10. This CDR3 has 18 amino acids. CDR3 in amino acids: CASSLMGRGLAGVNEQFF. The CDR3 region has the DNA TGTGCCAGCAGCTTGATGGGTAGGGGACTAGCGGGAGTAAATGAGCAGTTCTTC.

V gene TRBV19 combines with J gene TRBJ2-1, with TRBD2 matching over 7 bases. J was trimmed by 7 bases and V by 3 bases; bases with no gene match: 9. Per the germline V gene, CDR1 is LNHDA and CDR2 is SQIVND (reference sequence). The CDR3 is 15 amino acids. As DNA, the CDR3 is TGTGCCAGTAGTATGATAAGCGGGAAGGGGAATGAGCAGTTCTTC. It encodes CASSMISGKGNEQFF.

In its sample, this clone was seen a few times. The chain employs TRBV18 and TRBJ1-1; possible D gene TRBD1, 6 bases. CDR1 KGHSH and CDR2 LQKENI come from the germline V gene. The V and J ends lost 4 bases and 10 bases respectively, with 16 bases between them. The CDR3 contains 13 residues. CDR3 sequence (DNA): TGTGCCAGCTCACATCTTAACAGGGACGGAGCTTTCTTT. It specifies CASSHLNRDGAFF.

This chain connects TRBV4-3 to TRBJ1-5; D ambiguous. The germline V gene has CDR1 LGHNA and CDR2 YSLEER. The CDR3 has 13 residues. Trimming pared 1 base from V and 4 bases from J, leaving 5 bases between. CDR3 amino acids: CASSQAYNQPQHF. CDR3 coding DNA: TGCGCCAGCAGCCAAGCTTATAATCAGCCCCAGCATTTT.

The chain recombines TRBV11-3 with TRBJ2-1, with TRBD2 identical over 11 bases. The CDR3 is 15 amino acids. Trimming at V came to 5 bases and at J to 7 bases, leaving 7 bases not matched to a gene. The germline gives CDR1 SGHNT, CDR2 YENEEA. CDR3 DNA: TGTGCCAGCAGCCTCACTAGCGGGGGATCTAATGAGCAGTTCTTC. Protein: CASSLTSGGSNEQFF.

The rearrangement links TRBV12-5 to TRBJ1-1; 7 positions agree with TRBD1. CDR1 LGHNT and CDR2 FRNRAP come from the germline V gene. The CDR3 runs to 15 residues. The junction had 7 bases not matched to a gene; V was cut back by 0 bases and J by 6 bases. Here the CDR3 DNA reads TGTGCTAGTGGTTTGGTCAGGGGGTTGACTTCTGAAGCTTTCTTT. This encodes CASGLVRGLTSEAFF.

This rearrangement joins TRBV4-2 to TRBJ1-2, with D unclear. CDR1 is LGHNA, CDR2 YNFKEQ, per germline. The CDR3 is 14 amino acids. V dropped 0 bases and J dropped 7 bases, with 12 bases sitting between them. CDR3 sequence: CASSQESMRRGYTF. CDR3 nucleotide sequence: TGTGCCAGCAGCCAAGAAAGCATGAGGCGTGGCTACACCTTC.

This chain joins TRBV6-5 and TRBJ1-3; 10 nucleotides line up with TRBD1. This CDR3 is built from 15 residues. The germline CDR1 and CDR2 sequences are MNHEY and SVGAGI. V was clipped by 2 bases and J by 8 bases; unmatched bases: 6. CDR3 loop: CASSYSRDRGDTIYF. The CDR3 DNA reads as TGTGCCAGCAGTTACAGTAGGGACAGGGGTGACACCATATATTTT.